This T cell receptor beta chain emerged from a study of cytomegalovirus exposure and HLA in healthy donors. This clone has a handful of counts. What it recognizes is unknown. The PCR made use of 60 Vbeta and 13 Jbeta primers. Original processing methods: An analysis that came later counted 73 million or so unique TCR beta chains, around 10 million shared. Clones were sequenced by immunoSEQ multiplex PCR, and TCRdb holds only the in-frame ones, with some missing. For V, J and clone size, that table is used; D and trimming come from the DNA. The repertoire consists of some 120,000 clones, with approximately 10% occurring once and the leading ten covering roughly 4.6%. Study-level results: Several of the most significant clusters were apparently associated with common viral pathogens in a later analysis. Relative to equally common others, HLA-associated TCR beta chains showed greater clonal expansion in a later analysis.

V was trimmed by 5 bases and J by 4 bases, leaving 15 bases between them. The CDR3 covers 15 residues. Germline assignment: CDR1 SQVTM and CDR2 ANQGSEA. The specimen was PBMCs. The chain joins TRBV29-1 to TRBJ2-6, with D perhaps matching TRBD2 (7 bases). The TCR comes from a woman between 18 and 29 years old in good health and CMV-seropositive. DNA for the CDR3: TGCAGCGTTTTGGCGGGGGCGCGGGGGGCCAACGTCCTGACTTTC. Protein product: CSVLAGARGANVLTF.